The clone carrying this T cell receptor beta chain was observed a handful of times. What it recognizes is unknown. This specimen comes from a study of T-cell memory formation after mild COVID-19. On the study more broadly: Largely, the TCR clusters proved donor specific. Broader study findings: CD4+ clones that contracted lay mainly in CM and EM; CD8+ ones lay in EMRA.

5'RACE primed from the constant segment yielded TCR alpha and TCR beta cDNA libraries bearing sample barcodes and UMIs. TCRdb re-derived calls from the 5' RACE reads in MiXCR, one entry per CDR3 protein. The data contain under 250,000 distinct CDR3 sequences, roughly 15% of them seen just once; the ten biggest clones take up 2.1%. The V end was cut by 3 bases, the J end by 6 bases, with 11 bases between. Germline CDR1 is ENHRY and CDR2 is SYGVKD. The CDR3 runs 13 residues. V and J are TRBV10-3 and TRBJ1-2; perhaps TRBD1 as D (5 bases). This TCR was recovered from an adult woman who had mild COVID-19 (a few samples of this study predate the infection). Cell type and time point are not known. Specimen: PBMCs or a T cell subset sorted from them (not recorded which). The CDR3 DNA is TGTGCCATCAGTGATGGGGCGAGGGATGGCTACACCTTC. It specifies CAISDGARDGYTF.